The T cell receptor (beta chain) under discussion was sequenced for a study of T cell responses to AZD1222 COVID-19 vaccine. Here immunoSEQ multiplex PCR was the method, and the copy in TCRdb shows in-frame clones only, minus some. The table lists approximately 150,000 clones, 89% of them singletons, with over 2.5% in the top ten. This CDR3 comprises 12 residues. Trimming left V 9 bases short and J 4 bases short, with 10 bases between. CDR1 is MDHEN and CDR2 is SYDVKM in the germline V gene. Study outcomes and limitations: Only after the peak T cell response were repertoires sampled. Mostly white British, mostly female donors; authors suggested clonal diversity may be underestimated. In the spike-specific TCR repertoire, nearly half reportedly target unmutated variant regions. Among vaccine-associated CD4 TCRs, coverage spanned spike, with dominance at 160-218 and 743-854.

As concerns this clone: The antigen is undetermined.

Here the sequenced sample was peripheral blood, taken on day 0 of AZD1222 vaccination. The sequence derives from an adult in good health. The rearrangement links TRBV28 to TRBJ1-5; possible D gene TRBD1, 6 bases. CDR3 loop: CASYTGNQPQHF. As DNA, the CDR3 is TGTGCCAGTTATACAGGGAATCAGCCCCAGCATTTT.